The 26 T cell receptor beta chains presented below share a single source sample, sequenced in a study of shared clonotypes between healthy human individuals. The assay was immunoSEQ multiplex PCR, and TCRdb's table has in-frame clones only and misses some. This table holds 1.4 million or so clones, less than 99% found once. The sequenced material came from naive CD4+ T cells sorted from blood. As for subset: CD45RA+ positively selected. Receptors were obtained from a man aged 25-45 years in good health.

The chain carries TRBV10-3 and TRBJ2-3; 8 bases fit TRBD2. Trimming cost V 4 bases and J 8 bases; bases outside gene matches: 5. The CDR3 totals 13 residues. CDR1 ENHRY and CDR2 SYGVKD come from the germline V gene. The chain's CDR3 is CAISVMREVTQYF. The CDR3 DNA reads as TGTGCCATCAGTGTTATGCGGGAGGTTACGCAGTATTTT.

This chain joins TRBV29-1 and TRBJ2-1; 7 bases map to TRBD2. V gave up 3 bases and J gave up 0 bases; unmatched junction bases: 2. This CDR3 is built from 14 residues. CDR1 is SQVTM, CDR2 ANQGSEA, per germline. CDR3 in DNA: TGCAGCGTTGACGGCGGGAGCTCCTACAATGAGCAGTTCTTC. It translates to CSVDGGSSYNEQFF.

V and J are TRBV7-9 and TRBJ2-1; a possible D gene is TRBD2 (5 bases). V lost 4 bases and J 4 bases, leaving 8 bases between the germline ends. The CDR3 length is 13 residues. CDR1 and CDR2 (germline): SEHNR, FQNEAQ (reference sequence). The CDR3 sequence is CASSSRTYNEQFF. CDR3 nucleotides: TGTGCCAGCAGCTCCCGGACTTACAATGAGCAGTTCTTC.

The chain recombines TRBV10-2 with TRBJ2-7, with TRBD1 matching over 7 bases. Germline V gene sequence: CDR1 WSHSY, CDR2 SAAADI. V shed 7 bases and J 3 bases; nucleotides not matched to a gene: 3. The CDR3 is 12 residues long. As DNA, the CDR3 is TGCGCCAGCAACAACAGGGGCTACGAGCAGTACTTC. Its translation: CASNNRGYEQYF.

CDR3 in amino acids: CASSSGDRVNTEAFF. The CDR3 nucleotides are TGTGCCAGCAGCTCAGGGGACAGGGTGAACACTGAAGCTTTCTTT. V gene TRBV7-9 combines with J gene TRBJ1-1; TRBD1 matches at 9 bases. Germline CDR1 SEHNR, CDR2 FQNEAQ (reference sequence). The V gene end was trimmed by 4 bases and the J gene end by 0 bases; junction bases not matched to a gene: 3. CDR3 length equals 15 residues.

The gene calls are TRBV19 and TRBJ2-2; the D is unclear. Germline assignment: CDR1 LNHDA and CDR2 SQIVND (reference sequence). Trimming left V 1 base short and J 6 bases short, with 9 bases between. CDR3 length: 14 residues. The CDR3 nucleotides are TGTGCCAGTAGTATAGTAGTAGGTGCCGGGGAGCTGTTTTTT. It specifies CASSIVVGAGELFF.

The gene calls are TRBV7-2 and TRBJ1-5; D call uncertain. V lost 3 bases, J lost 0 bases, and 9 bases lay in between. The CDR3 has 15 amino acids. Germline V gene sequence: CDR1 SGHTA, CDR2 FQGNSA. The CDR3 here is CASSFQGISNQPQHF. The CDR3 nucleotides are TGTGCCAGCAGCTTCCAAGGGATTAGCAATCAGCCCCAGCATTTT.

As regards this clone: In the same sample, other DNA sequences code for this CDR3. This chain uses TRBV9 with TRBJ2-7; perhaps TRBD2 as D (5 bases). CDR3 length: 14 amino acids. V gave up 0 bases and J gave up 4 bases, with 11 bases separating them. Per germline, CDR1 SGDLS and CDR2 YYNGEE. DNA of the CDR3: TGTGCCAGCAGCGTAGGTCTAGCTGCGTACGAGCAGTACTTC. Translating it yields CASSVGLAAYEQYF. The whole variable domain, remainder taken from reference TRBV9 and TRBJ2-7, is DSGVTQTPKHLITATGQRVTLRCSPRSGDLSVYWYQQSLDQGLQFLIQYYNGEERAKGNILERFSAQQFPDLHSELNLSSLELGDSALYFCASSVGLAAYEQYFGPGTRLTVT.

V usage is TRBV14 and J usage is TRBJ2-7, with D perhaps given as TRBD1 or TRBD2 (5 bases each). Trimming cost V 1 base and J 0 bases, with 13 bases left between them. This CDR3 is built from 16 residues. Germline CDR1 reads SGHDN; CDR2 reads FVKESK. CDR3: CASSQAPGRHSYEQYF. The CDR3 coding sequence is TGTGCCAGCAGCCAAGCGCCGGGACGGCACTCCTACGAGCAGTACTTC.

This chain connects TRBV18 to TRBJ2-7, with TRBD1 matching over 7 bases. The CDR3 spans 17 residues. Germline V gene data show CDR1 as KGHSH and CDR2 as LQKENI. Germline trimming cut 3 bases from V and 3 bases from J; bases unmatched to any gene: 14. CDR3 region: CASSPRLGQLTLYEQYF. DNA for the CDR3: TGTGCCAGCTCACCTAGGTTGGGACAGCTTACCCTCTACGAGCAGTACTTC.

The CDR3 here is CATSRDGGDSTYEQYF. For the CDR3, the DNA is TGTGCCACCAGCAGAGATGGGGGAGACAGCACCTACGAGCAGTACTTC. V gene TRBV15 combines with J gene TRBJ2-7, with D perhaps TRBD1 or TRBD2 (5 bases each). This CDR3 has 16 amino acids. V was shortened by 0 bases and J by 2 bases, with 14 bases between the two germline ends. From germline, CDR1 is LNHNV and CDR2 YYDKDF (reference sequence).

The CDR3 DNA reads as TGCGCCAGCAGCCCCAGACTGAACCAACGTCACGAGCAGTACTTC. As protein: CASSPRLNQRHEQYF. The chain is built from TRBV4-1 and TRBJ2-7; D gene unclear. V lost 4 bases and J lost 5, with 18 bases in between. Germline CDR1 reads MGHRA; CDR2 reads YSYEKL. The CDR3 runs to 15 residues.

This chain joins TRBV9 and TRBJ2-7, with 11 bases that match TRBD2. This CDR3 is 15 amino acids long. Germline V gives CDR1 SGDLS, CDR2 YYNGEE. V was pared by 4 bases and J by 6 bases, with 9 bases of the junction left unmatched. The CDR3 region has the DNA TGTGCCAGCAGCCCTGCCGGGACTAGCGGTCTCGAGCAGTACTTC. This encodes CASSPAGTSGLEQYF.

As for this clone: Other DNA sequences from this sample encode an identical CDR3 as well. The chain has TRBV6-5 and TRBJ1-5; 8 positions agree with TRBD1. Germline values: CDR1 MNHEY, CDR2 SVGAGI. The CDR3 spans 14 residues. The V segment lost 4 bases and the J segment 4 bases; nucleotides outside the gene matches: 3. CDR3 protein: CASSSDRGNQPQHF. CDR3 coding DNA: TGTGCCAGCAGTTCAGACAGGGGAAATCAGCCCCAGCATTTT.

The chain joins TRBV14 to TRBJ1-1; D ambiguous. Trimming removed 4 bases from V and 5 bases from J, with 17 bases in between. Per germline, CDR1 SGHDN and CDR2 FVKESK. This CDR3 spans 15 amino acids. DNA for the CDR3: TGTGCCAGCAGCCCCTGGGCAGGTACGAGGACTGAAGCTTTCTTT. It encodes CASSPWAGTRTEAFF.

This clone was counted a single time. The chain links TRBV15 to TRBJ2-3; perhaps TRBD1 as D (6 bases). The CDR3 consists of 13 residues. Trimming shortened V by 3 bases and J by 11 bases, and 15 bases separated the two germline ends. Germline V gene sequence: CDR1 LNHNV, CDR2 YYDKDF (reference sequence). CDR3 residues: CATSSNLQGLQYF. In DNA, the CDR3 is TGTGCCACCAGCAGCAACTTACAGGGATTGCAGTATTTT.

V usage is TRBV7-9 and J usage is TRBJ2-7; D is perhaps TRBD2 (7 bases). CDR3 length: 17 amino acids. Germline CDR1 SEHNR, CDR2 FQNEAQ (reference sequence). Trimming cost V 0 bases and J 2 bases, with 17 bases left between them. The CDR3 bases are TGTGCCAGCAGCTTAGCTCCCCTCGGGGGGCGCACCTACGAGCAGTACTTC. Residues: CASSLAPLGGRTYEQYF.

The rearrangement joins TRBV6-5 to TRBJ2-1, with a tentative D call TRBD2 (6 bases). V shed 4 bases and J shed 4 bases, with 14 bases lying between them. The germline gives CDR1 MNHEY, CDR2 SVGAGI. This CDR3 contains 15 residues. CDR3 sequence: CASSSPRGLYNEQFF. The CDR3 coding sequence is TGTGCCAGCAGTTCCCCTAGGGGACTTTACAATGAGCAGTTCTTC.

The chain has TRBV5-1 and TRBJ2-2; D may be TRBD1 (6 bases). In germline, CDR1 is SGHRS, CDR2 YFSETQ. Trimming cost V 8 bases and J 2 bases, with 19 bases left between them. The CDR3 is 16 residues long. The CDR3 DNA is TGCGCCAGTGGAGTTAGTGGGGGCGGAAACACCGGGGAGCTGTTTTTT. This gives the protein CASGVSGGGNTGELFF.

Note on this clone: This sample includes further DNA sequences coding for the same CDR3. This chain links TRBV6-6 with TRBJ1-5; 9 nucleotides match TRBD1. Germline V gives CDR1 MNHNY, CDR2 SVGAGI (reference sequence). V dropped 2 bases and J dropped 2; count of bases not matched to a gene: 4. This CDR3 has 16 amino acids. For the CDR3, the DNA is TGTGCCAGCAGTTACCCACAGGGGGCAGGCAATCAGCCCCAGCATTTT. This sequence encodes CASSYPQGAGNQPQHF.

The V call is TRBV7-9, the J call TRBJ1-3; D remains ambiguous. The CDR3 consists of 16 residues. Germline CDR1 is SEHNR and CDR2 is FQNEAQ (reference sequence). Trimming removed 5 bases at V and 0 bases at J, with 14 bases between. CDR3 sequence: CASSPGGPGSGNTIYF. The CDR3 nucleotides are TGTGCCAGCAGCCCGGGAGGGCCTGGCTCTGGAAACACCATATATTTT.

The V call is TRBV6-5, the J call TRBJ2-7; 7 bases align to TRBD1. This CDR3 comprises 16 residues. Germline lookup yields CDR1 MNHEY and CDR2 SVGAGI. The V segment lost 3 bases and the J segment 1 base; nucleotides outside the gene matches: 9. In DNA, the CDR3 is TGTGCCAGCAGTTATGGGCTGCCGGGACAGTCCTACGAGCAGTACTTC. Translating gives CASSYGLPGQSYEQYF.

The rearrangement uses TRBV6-5 and TRBJ2-7, with D unresolved. The germline CDR1 and CDR2 sequences are MNHEY and SVGAGI. This CDR3 has 15 residues. V was trimmed by 0 bases and J by 4 bases, leaving 13 bases between them. The CDR3 DNA sequence: TGTGCCAGCAGTTACTCGATTCTCGACGTTTACGAGCAGTACTTC. This codes for CASSYSILDVYEQYF.

The V gene is TRBV7-8, the J gene TRBJ1-1, with no clear D. The CDR3 is 16 residues long. The V end lost 2 bases, the J end lost 0 bases, and 13 bases lay between the germline ends. CDR1 and CDR2 from the germline V gene are SGHVS and FQNEAQ. The CDR3 DNA follows: TGTGCCAGCAGCTTATCGGGCAGGAGCATGAACACTGAAGCTTTCTTT. Translation gives CASSLSGRSMNTEAFF.

The genes are TRBV9 and TRBJ2-3, with D maybe TRBD2 (6 bases). The CDR3 length is 14 residues. CDR1 is SGDLS, CDR2 YYNGEE, per germline. Trimming removed 2 bases at V and 3 bases at J, with 10 bases between. CDR3 protein: CASSVPGTTDTQYF. In DNA, the CDR3 is TGTGCCAGCAGCGTCCCCGGGACTACAGATACGCAGTATTTT.

Turning to this clone: Other nucleotide sequences from this sample produce the same CDR3. The CDR3 is CASSLTGASYEQYF. CDR3 nucleotides: TGTGCCAGCAGTTTAACGGGAGCCTCCTACGAGCAGTACTTC. The gene calls are TRBV28 and TRBJ2-7; a possible D gene is TRBD2 (6 bases). CDR1 and CDR2 from the germline V gene are MDHEN and SYDVKM. V lost 2 bases to trimming and J lost 0 bases, with 8 bases between them. CDR3 length: 14 amino acids.